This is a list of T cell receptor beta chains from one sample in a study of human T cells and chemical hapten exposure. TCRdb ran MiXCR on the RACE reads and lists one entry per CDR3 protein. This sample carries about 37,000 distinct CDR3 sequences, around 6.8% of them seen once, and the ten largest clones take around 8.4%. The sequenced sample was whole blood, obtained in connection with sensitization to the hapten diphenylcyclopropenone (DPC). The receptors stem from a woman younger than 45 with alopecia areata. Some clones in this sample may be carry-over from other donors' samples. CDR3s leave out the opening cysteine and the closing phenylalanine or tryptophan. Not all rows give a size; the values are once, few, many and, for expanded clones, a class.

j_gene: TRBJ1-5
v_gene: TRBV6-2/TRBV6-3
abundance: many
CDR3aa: ASSYSARGQPQH

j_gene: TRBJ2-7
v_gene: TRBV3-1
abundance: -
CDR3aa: ASSRTSGAYEQY

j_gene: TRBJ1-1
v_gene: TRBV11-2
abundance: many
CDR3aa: ASSSRAVGEAF

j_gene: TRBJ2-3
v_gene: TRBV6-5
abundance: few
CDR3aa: ASSYASTSSTDTQY

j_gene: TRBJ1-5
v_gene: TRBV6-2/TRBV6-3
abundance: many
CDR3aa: ASSDIDRVEQPQH

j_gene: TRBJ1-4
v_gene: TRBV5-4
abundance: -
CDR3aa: ASSLPPGIGNEKLF

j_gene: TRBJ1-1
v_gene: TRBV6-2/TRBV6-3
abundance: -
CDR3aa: ASRRWANGGRTEAF

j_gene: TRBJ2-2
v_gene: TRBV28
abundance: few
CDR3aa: ASSFFSRDRPGELF

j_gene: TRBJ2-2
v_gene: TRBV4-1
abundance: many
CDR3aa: ASSQRGGNTGELF

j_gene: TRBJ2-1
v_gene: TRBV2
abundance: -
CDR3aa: ASCWTGDNEQF

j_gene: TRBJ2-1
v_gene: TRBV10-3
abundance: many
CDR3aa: AISERGKNEQF

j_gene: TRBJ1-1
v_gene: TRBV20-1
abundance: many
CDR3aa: SAGRAF

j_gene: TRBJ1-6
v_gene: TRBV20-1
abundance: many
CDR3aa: SVPDRGGSPLH

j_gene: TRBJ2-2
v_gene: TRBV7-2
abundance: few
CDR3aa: ASSRGTGVTGELF

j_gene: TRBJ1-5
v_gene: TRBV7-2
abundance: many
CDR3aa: ASSFLADQPQH

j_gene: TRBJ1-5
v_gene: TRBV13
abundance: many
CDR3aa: ASSLGRQGDSNQPQH

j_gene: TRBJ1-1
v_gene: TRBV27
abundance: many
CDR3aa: ASSFVGQGPF

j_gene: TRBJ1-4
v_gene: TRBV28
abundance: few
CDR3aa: ASRAGTGHEKLF

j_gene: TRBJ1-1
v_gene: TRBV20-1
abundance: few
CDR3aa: SATHPDRYQGEAF

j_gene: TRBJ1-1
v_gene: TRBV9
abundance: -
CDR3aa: ASSPNDGRGTEAF

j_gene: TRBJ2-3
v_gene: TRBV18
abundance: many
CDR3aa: ASSPLSDTQY

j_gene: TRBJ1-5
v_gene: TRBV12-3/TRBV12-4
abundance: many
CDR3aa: ASSPQGGNQPQH

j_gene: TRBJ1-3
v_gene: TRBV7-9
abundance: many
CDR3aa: ASSGRDTLRRNTIY

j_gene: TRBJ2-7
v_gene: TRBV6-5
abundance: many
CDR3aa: ASSYGGRGEQY

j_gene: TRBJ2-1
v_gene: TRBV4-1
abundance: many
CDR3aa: ASSQPSGTGYNEQF

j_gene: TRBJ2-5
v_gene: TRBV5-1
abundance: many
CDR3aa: ASSIQETQY

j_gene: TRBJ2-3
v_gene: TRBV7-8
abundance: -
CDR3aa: ASSPKLAGGWIGTDTQY

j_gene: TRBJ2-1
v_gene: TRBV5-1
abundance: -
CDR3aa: ASRLAETYNEQF

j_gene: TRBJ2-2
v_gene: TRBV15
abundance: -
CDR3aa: ATSRDPGSAIAGELF

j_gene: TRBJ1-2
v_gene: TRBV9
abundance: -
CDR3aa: ASSEREGRYGYT

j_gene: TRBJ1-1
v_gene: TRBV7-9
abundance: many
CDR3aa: ASSLDSPTRAF

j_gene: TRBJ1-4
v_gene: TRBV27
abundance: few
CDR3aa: ASSLSPGIPNEKLF

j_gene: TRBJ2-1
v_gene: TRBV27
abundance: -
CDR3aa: ASRRGGLEAYNEQF

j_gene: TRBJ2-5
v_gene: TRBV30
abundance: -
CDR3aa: AWTEQETQY

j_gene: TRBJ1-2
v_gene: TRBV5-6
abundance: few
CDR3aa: ASSYAQPRGTNYGYT

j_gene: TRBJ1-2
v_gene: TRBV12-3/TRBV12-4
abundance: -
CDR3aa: ASSFRASSEGYT

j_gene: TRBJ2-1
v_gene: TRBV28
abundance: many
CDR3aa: ASSLGTGDEQF

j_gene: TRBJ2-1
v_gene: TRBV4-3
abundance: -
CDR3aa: ASSQDRGEGQF

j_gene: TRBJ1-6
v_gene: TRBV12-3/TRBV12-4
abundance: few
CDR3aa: ASSLTGAPLH

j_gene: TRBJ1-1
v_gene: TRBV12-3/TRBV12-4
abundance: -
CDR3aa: ASSFRQNTEAF

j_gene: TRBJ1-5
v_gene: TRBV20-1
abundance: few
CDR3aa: GAIERNPGNQPQH

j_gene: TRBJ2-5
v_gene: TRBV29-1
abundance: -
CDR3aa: SVAPGANKETQY

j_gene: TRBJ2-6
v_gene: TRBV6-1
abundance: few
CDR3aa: ASSATRSAGANVLT

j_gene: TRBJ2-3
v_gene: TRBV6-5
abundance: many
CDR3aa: ASSSSGGAADTQY

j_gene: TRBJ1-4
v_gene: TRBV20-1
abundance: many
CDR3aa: SARDTRGEKLF